This T cell receptor (beta chain) comes out of a study of T-cell reconstitution after alpha-beta-depleted transplantation in children. The CDR3 runs 13 residues. The V gene's germline CDR1 is SEHNR and CDR2 FQNEAQ (reference sequence). The J segment lost 4 bases and the V segment lost 7 bases, leaving 4 bases of the junction unmatched. Unique molecular identifiers were incorporated during preparation of the TCRbeta library. TCRdb re-called the PCR reads through MiXCR, storing one row per CDR3 protein. The table includes around 600,000 distinct CDR3 sequences, roughly 17% detected once. This clonotype has a handful of counts.

The source is a human donor who donated a stem cell graft to a child with acute myeloid leukemia. The chain links TRBV7-9 to TRBJ2-7; 10 nucleotides match TRBD1. The sample here was PBMCs from the stem cell graft donor, taken from the stem cell graft. Here the CDR3 reads CASTGDRGYEQYF. The CDR3 DNA reads TGTGCCAGCACCGGGGACAGGGGATACGAGCAGTACTTC.